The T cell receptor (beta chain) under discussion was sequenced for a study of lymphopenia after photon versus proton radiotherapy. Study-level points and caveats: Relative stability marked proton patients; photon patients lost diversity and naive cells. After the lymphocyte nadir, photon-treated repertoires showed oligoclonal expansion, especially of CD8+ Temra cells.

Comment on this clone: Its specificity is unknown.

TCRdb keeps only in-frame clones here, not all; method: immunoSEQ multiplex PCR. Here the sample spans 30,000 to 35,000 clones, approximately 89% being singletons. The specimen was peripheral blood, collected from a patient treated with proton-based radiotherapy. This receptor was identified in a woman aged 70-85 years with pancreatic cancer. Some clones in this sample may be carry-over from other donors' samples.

The CDR3 is CSVSGQSSGANVLTF. In DNA, the CDR3 is TGCAGCGTCTCAGGACAGAGCTCTGGGGCCAACGTCCTGACTTTC. The rearrangement joins TRBV29-1 to TRBJ2-6; a possible D gene is TRBD1 (6 bases). V lost 6 bases, J lost 0 bases, and 12 bases lay in between. The CDR3 loop spans 15 amino acids. Germline V gene lookup returns CDR1 SQVTM and CDR2 ANQGSEA.